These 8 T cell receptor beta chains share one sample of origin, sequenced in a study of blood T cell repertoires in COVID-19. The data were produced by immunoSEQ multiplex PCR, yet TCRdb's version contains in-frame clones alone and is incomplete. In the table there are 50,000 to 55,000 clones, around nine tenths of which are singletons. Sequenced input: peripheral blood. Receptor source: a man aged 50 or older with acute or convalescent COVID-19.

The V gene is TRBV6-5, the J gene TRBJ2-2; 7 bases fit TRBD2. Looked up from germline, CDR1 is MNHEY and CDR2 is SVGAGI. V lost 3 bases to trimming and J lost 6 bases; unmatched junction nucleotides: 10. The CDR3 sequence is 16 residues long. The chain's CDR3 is CASSYASGMEPGELFF. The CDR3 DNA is TGTGCCAGCAGTTATGCTAGCGGAATGGAACCCGGGGAGCTGTTTTTT.

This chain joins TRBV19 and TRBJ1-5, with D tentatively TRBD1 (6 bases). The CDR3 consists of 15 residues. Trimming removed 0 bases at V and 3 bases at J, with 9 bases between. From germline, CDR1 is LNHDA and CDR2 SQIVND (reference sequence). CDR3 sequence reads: CASSIDSGVNQPQHF. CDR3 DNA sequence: TGTGCCAGTAGTATAGACTCAGGGGTCAATCAGCCCCAGCATTTT.

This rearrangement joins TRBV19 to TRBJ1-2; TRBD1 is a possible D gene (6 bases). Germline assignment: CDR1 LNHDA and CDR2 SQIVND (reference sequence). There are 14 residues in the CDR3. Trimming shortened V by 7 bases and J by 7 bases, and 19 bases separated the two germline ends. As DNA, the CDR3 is TGTGCCAGTAATAGGCGGACAGCGAAGGGTGGCTACACCTTC. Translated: CASNRRTAKGGYTF.

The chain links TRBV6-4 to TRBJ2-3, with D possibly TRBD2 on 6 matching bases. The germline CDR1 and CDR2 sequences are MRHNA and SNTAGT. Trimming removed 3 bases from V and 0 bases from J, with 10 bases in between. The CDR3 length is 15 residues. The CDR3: CASSETAGSTDTQYF. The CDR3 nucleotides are TGTGCCAGCAGTGAAACAGCGGGCAGCACAGATACGCAGTATTTT.

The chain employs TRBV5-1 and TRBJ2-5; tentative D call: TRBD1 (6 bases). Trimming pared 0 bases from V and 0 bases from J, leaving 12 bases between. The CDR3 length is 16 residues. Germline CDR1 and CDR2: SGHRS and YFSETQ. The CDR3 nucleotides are TGCGCCAGCAGCTTGGCACCTACAGGGAACCAAGAGACCCAGTACTTC. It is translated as CASSLAPTGNQETQYF.

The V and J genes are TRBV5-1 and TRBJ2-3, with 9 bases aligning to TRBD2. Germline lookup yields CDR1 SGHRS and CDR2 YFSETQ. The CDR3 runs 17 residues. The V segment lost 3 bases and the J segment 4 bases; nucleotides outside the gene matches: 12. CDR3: CASSSELAGTGSDTQYF. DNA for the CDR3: TGCGCCAGCAGCTCCGAACTAGCGGGCACGGGTTCAGATACGCAGTATTTT. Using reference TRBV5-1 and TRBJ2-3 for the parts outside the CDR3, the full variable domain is KAGVTQTPRYLIKTRGQQVTLSCSPISGHRSVSWYQQTPGQGLQFLFEYFSETQRNKGNFPGRFSGRQFSNSRSEMNVSTLELGDSALYLCASSSELAGTGSDTQYFGPGTRLTVL.

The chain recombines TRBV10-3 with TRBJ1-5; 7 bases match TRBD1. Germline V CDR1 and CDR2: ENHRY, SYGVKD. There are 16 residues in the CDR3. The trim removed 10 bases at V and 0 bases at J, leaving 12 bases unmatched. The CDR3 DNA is TGTGCCACCTACGACAGGGATCTAGGTAGCAATCAGCCCCAGCATTTT. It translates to CATYDRDLGSNQPQHF.

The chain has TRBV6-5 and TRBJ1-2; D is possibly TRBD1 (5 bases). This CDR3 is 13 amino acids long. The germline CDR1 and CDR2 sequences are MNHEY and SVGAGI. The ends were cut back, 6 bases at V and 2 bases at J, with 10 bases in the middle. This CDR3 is CASRPTGNYGYTF. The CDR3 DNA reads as TGTGCCAGCAGACCCACAGGCAACTATGGCTACACCTTC.